The source of this T cell receptor (beta chain) is a study of OX40 agonist ivuxolimab in advanced cancers. Turning to the study itself: The group had a mean age of 60 years, ranged from about 20 to 85, and was 80% to 85% male.

Samples of blood were obtained at baseline, on cycle 4 day 1, and on cycle 7 day 1. The germline gives CDR1 LGHNA, CDR2 YNFKEQ. Trimming took 0 bases from V and 4 from J, leaving 7 bases between them. The CDR3 covers 14 residues. As to this clone: Its target is unknown.

Profiling relied on immunoSEQ multiplex PCR, and the TCRdb table lists in-frame clones only, not all of them. This sample has roughly 59,000 clones, with about 81% found just once. The study, taken as a whole, reports: Circulating CD4+ and CD8+ T cells showed clonal expansion by week 6 at 0.1 to 3.0 mg/kg.

This chain links TRBV4-2 with TRBJ1-5, with no clear D. The origin of this receptor is an adult with an advanced solid tumor such as melanoma, head and neck, liver or kidney cancer. Sequences were derived from CD4+ or CD8+ T cells sorted from blood, sampled in a trial of the OX40 agonist ivuxolimab. The CDR3 DNA is TGTGCCAGCAGCCAAGATGCACCTAATCAGCCCCAGCATTTT. Residues: CASSQDAPNQPQHF.